Listed below are T cell receptor beta chains from one sample, sequenced in a study of T cell changes during pregnancy in multiple sclerosis. Generated by immunoSEQ multiplex PCR, the TCRdb table keeps only in-frame clones and is missing some. This sample has tens of thousands of clones, with under 95% found just once. The sequences come from CD4+ T cells from peripheral blood mononuclear cells, collected in the second trimester of pregnancy. These receptors were collected from a female donor with multiple sclerosis, enrolled in a pregnancy study. The CDR3 runs from the conserved cysteine through the conserved F or W. A D gene is named only where the DNA matches it firmly. Expanded clones are given a class, and other clones once, few, many or no size at all.

size	J	D	V	CDR3	DNA
.	TRBJ1-6	.	TRBV19	CASSLPPVGARYSPLHF	TGTGCCAGTAGTCTCCCCCCCGTAGGGGCGCGGTATTCACCCCTCCACTTT
.	TRBJ1-6	.	TRBV5-4	CASSSKQESSYNSPLHF	TGTGCCAGCAGCTCAAAACAGGAAAGCTCCTATAATTCACCCCTCCACTTT
.	TRBJ1-1	.	TRBV5-4	CASSLGTGSATEAFF	TGTGCCAGCAGCTTGGGCACGGGTTCTGCCACTGAAGCTTTCTTT
.	TRBJ2-3	.	TRBV2	CASSEVVVAGSTDTQYF	TGTGCCAGCAGTGAAGTGGTGGTGGCAGGTAGCACAGATACGCAGTATTTT
.	TRBJ1-2	.	TRBV12-5	CASGFRQANYGYTF	TGTGCTAGTGGTTTTCGGCAGGCAAACTATGGCTACACCTTC
.	TRBJ1-2	.	TRBV5-4	CASSAPRVPEDYGYTF	TGTGCCAGCAGCGCCCCGCGAGTCCCGGAGGACTATGGCTACACCTTC
.	TRBJ2-7	TRBD2	TRBV7-9	CASSLSGATYEQYF	TGTGCCAGCAGCTTAAGCGGGGCGACCTACGAGCAGTACTTC
once	TRBJ2-5	.	TRBV7-3	CASSSPLDSRETQYF	TGTGCCAGCAGCTCCCCTTTAGACAGTAGAGAGACCCAGTACTTC
.	TRBJ2-5	.	TRBV18	CASSRTIQETQYF	TGTGCCAGCTCCCGGACTATCCAAGAGACCCAGTACTTC
.	TRBJ2-2	.	TRBV11-1	CASSLDRRHTGELFF	TGTGCCAGCAGCCTCGACAGGAGGCACACCGGGGAGCTGTTTTTT